Given below is one T cell receptor (beta chain) in context. Antigen unknown. This sample was included in a study of blood T cells in healthy people across ages. Alongside a J-beta primer mix, a sample-barcoded 5' primer served in a second PCR lasting roughly 7 to 11 cycles. Each single sample gave us at least 2.5 million CDR3-containing paired-end reads. Via MiXCR, TCRdb re-called the 5' RACE reads, giving one row per CDR3 protein. The sample carries 890,000 or so distinct CDR3 sequences, less than 80% recorded once. Study conclusions and caveats: Per-million-T-cell TCR beta diversity fell roughly linearly with age. The lack of PBMC sorting stopped any conclusive naive versus antigen-experienced comparison.

The trim removed 6 bases at V and 3 bases at J, leaving 20 bases unmatched. The CDR3 loop spans 19 amino acids. The gene calls are TRBV12-3 or TRBV12-4 and TRBJ2-3; 8 positions agree with TRBD1. The receptor's source is a man younger than 40 in good health. The sequenced sample consisted of blood. The CDR3 region has the DNA TGTGCCAGCAGCACACCCATACCCAAGACAGGGGTTAGTACAGATACGCAGTATTTT. Protein: CASSTPIPKTGVSTDTQYF.